Each of the 22 T cell receptor beta chains below was sequenced from the same sample in a study of T cells in women clearing cervical HPV infection. Sequenced by immunoSEQ multiplex PCR; TCRdb stores in-frame clones only, minus some. The sample data list roughly 30,000 clones. Sequenced input: blood buffy coat. These receptors were obtained from a woman between 18 and 69 years old with a cervical HPV16 infection that either progressed to CIN3+ or cleared (not recorded which).

As to this clone: The read terminates 3 residues before the CDR3 end, so the remaining end is supplied by the germline J gene. The chain couples TRBV12-3 or TRBV12-4 to TRBJ1-2, with D unresolved. Trimming shortened V by 6 bases and J by 7 bases, and 12 bases separated the two germline ends. The CDR3 is made up of 12 amino acids. The CDR3 DNA, read in part, is TGTGCCAGCAGAATGGACTCGAGTGGC. Protein: CASRMDSSG. The whole CDR3 is CASRMDSSGYTF.

As to this clone: The read ends 3 residues early relative to the CDR3; the germline J gene fills the gap. The V gene is TRBV10-3, the J gene TRBJ1-2; tentatively, D is TRBD1 (6 bases). CDR3 length: 16 amino acids. CDR1 and CDR2 (germline): ENHRY, SYGVKD. The V end lost 0 bases, the J end lost 1 base, and 12 bases lay between the germline ends. The CDR3 sequence: CAISESSGAGNYGYTF. CDR3 DNA (partial): TGTGCCATCAGTGAGTCCTCAGGGGCGGGTAACTATGGC.

Comment on this clone: The read ends 3 residues shy of where the CDR3 ends; the end is completed using the germline J gene. The J gene is TRBJ1-5, the V gene TRBV18; D is uncertain. V gave up 0 bases and J gave up 1 base, with 7 bases separating them. The CDR3 totals 15 residues. Germline CDR1 and CDR2: KGHSH and LQKENI. The CDR3 loop reads CASSPPGLSNQPQHF. The DNA read from the CDR3 is TGTGCCAGCTCACCACCTGGCTTGAGCAATCAGCCC. Full variable domain (remainder filled in from reference TRBV18 and TRBJ1-5): NAGVMQNPRHLVRRRGQEARLRCSPMKGHSHVYWYRQLPEEGLKFMVYLQKENIIDESGMPKERFSAEFPKEGPSILRIQQVVRGDSAAYFCASSPPGLSNQPQHFGDGTRLSIL.

Partial CDR3 DNA: TGTGCCAGCAGCGCAGACAGGGGGCTGACCTACGAG. Translating gives CASSADRGLTYE. The complete CDR3 protein is CASSADRGLTYEQYF. The rearrangement uses TRBV9 and TRBJ2-7, with 10 bases lining up with TRBD1. Read coverage stops 3 residues before the CDR3 terminus; the germline J gene supplies the remainder. V lost 3 bases, J lost 2 bases, and 5 bases stayed unmatched. Looked up from germline, CDR1 is SGDLS and CDR2 is YYNGEE. The CDR3 is 15 residues long.

Points on this clone: The read falls 3 residues short of the CDR3 end, and the missing part is taken from the germline J gene. This sequence joins TRBV20-1 and TRBJ1-2, with 7 nucleotides matching TRBD1. Germline loops: CDR1 DFQATT, CDR2 SNEGSKA (reference sequence). The CDR3 sequence is 14 residues long. V dropped 5 bases and J dropped 2; count of bases not matched to a gene: 8. The sequenced part of the CDR3 DNA is TGCAGTGCTGAAACAGGGGACGGGAACTATGGC. Protein sequence: CSAETGDGNYG. The whole CDR3 sequence is CSAETGDGNYGYTF.

Concerning this clone itself: The CDR3 goes on 3 residues after the read ends, and that part is filled in from the germline J gene. The chain recombines TRBV10-3 with TRBJ2-5; D is unclear. The germline CDR1 and CDR2 sequences are ENHRY and SYGVKD. V shed 4 bases and J shed 5 bases, with 11 bases lying between them. The CDR3 runs 13 residues. The CDR3 sequence is CAISVGSGETQYF. CDR3 DNA (partial): TGTGCCATCAGTGTGGGCAGTGGGGAGACC.

A word on this clone: The read terminates 3 residues ahead of where the CDR3 ends, so the germline J gene completes it. The chain uses TRBV2 and TRBJ2-2; the match to TRBD1 covers 9 bases. The germline V gene encodes CDR1 SNHLY and CDR2 FYNNEI. This CDR3 has 13 residues. CDR3: CASRGQGGSPLFF. Partial CDR3 DNA: TGTGCCAGCAGGGGACAGGGCGGTTCACCG.

As for this clone: The sequence runs out 3 residues before the end of the CDR3; the remainder is reconstructed from the germline J gene. The V gene is TRBV7-9, the J gene TRBJ1-2, with TRBD1 identical over 7 bases. CDR3 size: 14 residues. CDR1 SEHNR and CDR2 FQNEAQ come from the germline V gene (reference sequence). This CDR3 reads CASSKQITGADYTF. Incomplete CDR3 DNA: TGTGCCAGCAGCAAACAAATAACAGGGGCCGAC.

As for this clone: The sequence runs out 3 residues before the end of the CDR3; the remainder is reconstructed from the germline J gene. The chain has TRBV5-1 and TRBJ2-3; 8 bases map to TRBD1. Per the germline V gene, CDR1 is SGHRS and CDR2 is YFSETQ. This CDR3 comprises 16 residues. V was pared by 4 bases and J by 2 bases, with 9 bases of the junction left unmatched. Incomplete CDR3 DNA: TGCGCCAGCAGCGCGTGTGGACAGGGTGCCACAGATACG. Translation: CASSACGQGATDT. The entire CDR3 protein reads CASSACGQGATDTQYF.

To note about this clone: The sequence runs out 3 residues before the end of the CDR3; the remainder is reconstructed from the germline J gene. This chain connects TRBV5-4 to TRBJ2-5; D perhaps matches TRBD1 (5 bases). V dropped 5 bases and J dropped 5 bases, with 10 bases sitting between them. There are 12 residues in the CDR3. The V gene's germline CDR1 is SGHNT and CDR2 YYREEE (reference sequence). The CDR3 reads CASSIGVETQYF. Incomplete CDR3 DNA: TGTGCCAGCAGTATAGGGGTCGAGACC.

As for this clone: The observed sequence ends 3 residues before the CDR3 terminus, with the missing tail filled in from the germline J gene. The chain is built from TRBV18 and TRBJ2-1, with 7 bases that match TRBD1. Germline CDR1 and CDR2: KGHSH and LQKENI. This CDR3 has 15 amino acids. Trimming at V came to 3 bases and at J to 1 base, leaving 3 bases not matched to a gene. The CDR3 sequence: CASSPIQGSYNEQFF. CDR3 DNA (partial): TGTGCCAGCTCACCGATACAGGGGTCCTACAATGAG.

Details on this clone: From the germline J gene comes the end of the CDR3, since the read stops 3 residues before it. This chain links TRBV6-2 or TRBV6-3 with TRBJ1-5; 7 bases align to TRBD1. The CDR3 consists of 16 residues. V shed 5 bases and J 2 bases; nucleotides not matched to a gene: 9. In germline, CDR1 is MNHEY, CDR2 SVGEGT. CDR3 DNA (partial): TGTGCCAGCAGTGTCGACAGGGCGAAGGGCAATCAGCCC. As protein: CASSVDRAKGNQP. The whole CDR3 protein reads CASSVDRAKGNQPQHF.

Points on this clone: The CDR3 end falls 3 residues outside the read, so it is completed with the germline J gene. The chain uses TRBV10-3 and TRBJ2-1, with TRBD2 matching 9 bases. V trimming: 0 bases; J trimming: 5 bases; junction bases outside the gene matches: 8. The CDR3 is 17 amino acids. In germline, CDR1 is ENHRY, CDR2 SYGVKD. The sequenced CDR3 bases are TGTGCCATCAGTGAGTCTCAAGGTAGCGGGAGTGACAATGAG. Translation gives CAISESQGSGSDNE. The CDR3 in its entirety is CAISESQGSGSDNEQFF.

About this clone: The read comes to an end 3 residues before the CDR3 does, leaving the germline J gene to fill in the end. The rearrangement links TRBV11-2 to TRBJ2-3; a weak D match, TRBD2 (5 bases). The V gene's germline CDR1 is SGHAT and CDR2 FQNNGV. V was pared by 1 base and J by 2 bases, with 7 bases between. The CDR3 runs to 14 residues. CDR3: CASSLGGPTDTQYF. The covered CDR3 bases are TGTGCCAGCAGCTTAGGCGGGCCCACAGATACG.

A note on this clone: The DNA ends 3 residues before the CDR3 does, and the rest of the CDR3 is filled in from the germline J gene. This rearrangement joins TRBV2 to TRBJ1-1, with D uncertain. Germline V CDR1 and CDR2: SNHLY, FYNNEI. This CDR3 has 14 amino acids. V lost 5 bases to trimming and J lost 1 base, with 11 bases between them. This CDR3 reads CASSQRPGNTEAFF. The sequenced CDR3 bases are TGTGCCAGCAGTCAACGGCCAGGGAACACTGAA.

Worth noting for this clone: The read gets to within 3 residues of the CDR3 end, and the germline J gene fills in the rest. The chain is built from TRBV11-2 and TRBJ1-2, with D possibly TRBD1 on 6 matching bases. CDR1 and CDR2 from the germline V gene are SGHAT and FQNNGV. Trimming shortened V by 5 bases and J by 6 bases, and 13 bases separated the two germline ends. CDR3 size: 13 residues. The covered CDR3 bases are TGTGCCAGCAGCCGCGGACAGCTCAATGGC. Its protein is CASSRGQLNG. The full CDR3 protein reads CASSRGQLNGYTF.

For this clone: The junction departs from germline at one end; a sequencing error may be responsible. The read ends 3 residues shy of where the CDR3 ends; the end is completed using the germline J gene. V usage is TRBV6-1 and J usage is TRBJ2-4; 8 nucleotides agree with TRBD1. The V gene's germline CDR1 is MNHNS and CDR2 SASEGT. The CDR3 spans 17 residues. Incomplete CDR3 DNA: TGTTCCAGCAGTGAAAGTAAAACAGGGGGGTTGAAAAACATT. Its translation: CSSSESKTGGLKNI. The whole CDR3 protein reads CSSSESKTGGLKNIQYF.

Turning to this clone: With the read ending 3 residues before the CDR3 end, the germline J gene is used to fill in that end. The chain is built from TRBV7-6 and TRBJ2-3; tentative D call: TRBD2 (6 bases). The CDR3 contains 15 residues. Germline-derived CDR1 and CDR2 are SGHVS and FNYEAQ. The CDR3 loop reads CASSLDIGGMQTQYF. CDR3 DNA, as far as it was read: TGTGCCAGCAGCTTAGATATCGGGGGTATGCAGACG.

As concerns this clone: The CDR3 end falls 3 residues outside the read, so it is completed with the germline J gene. This rearrangement joins TRBV2 to TRBJ2-3; 11 positions match TRBD2. The CDR3 is 14 amino acids. Germline V gene lookup returns CDR1 SNHLY and CDR2 FYNNEI. The CDR3 bases that were read are TGTGCCAACCCGGCAACTAGCGGGAGTGAAACG. As protein: CANPATSGSET. The full-length CDR3 reads as CANPATSGSETQYF.

In regard to this clone: The CDR3 goes on 3 residues after the read ends, and that part is filled in from the germline J gene. The chain uses TRBV5-4 and TRBJ2-2; D might be TRBD1 (6 bases). The germline V gene encodes CDR1 SGHNT and CDR2 YYREEE (reference sequence). The CDR3 length is 15 residues. This CDR3 reads CASSLKTGYNSPLFF. Incomplete CDR3 DNA: TGTGCCAGCAGCTTAAAGACAGGATATAATTCACCG.

Comment on this clone: The read halts 3 residues ahead of the CDR3 end, with the missing end drawn from the germline J gene. The chain recombines TRBV20-1 with TRBJ1-2; 8 bases are a match to TRBD1. The CDR3 totals 15 residues. V trimming: 3 bases; J trimming: 4 bases; junction bases outside the gene matches: 10. Per germline, CDR1 DFQATT and CDR2 SNEGSKA (reference sequence). CDR3 bases read: TGCAGTGCTAGGGACAGGGAAACAGCAAGCTATGGC. It codes for CSARDRETASYG. The CDR3 in its entirety is CSARDRETASYGYTF.

In the case of this clone: The read stops 3 residues short of the end of the CDR3; the missing end is completed from the germline J gene. The chain links TRBV7-2 to TRBJ2-7, with 7 nucleotides matching TRBD1. Trimming at V came to 6 bases and at J to 3 bases, leaving 11 bases not matched to a gene. CDR1 is SGHTA, CDR2 FQGNSA, per germline. CDR3 size: 15 residues. The sequenced CDR3 bases are TGTGCCAGCAGTATAGGGGGACAGAGAAACTACGAG. Protein sequence: CASSIGGQRNYE. The full-length CDR3 reads as CASSIGGQRNYEQYF.